This passage covers 25 T cell receptor beta chains from one sample sequenced in a study of blood T cell repertoires in COVID-19. Assay used: immunoSEQ multiplex PCR; TCRdb lists only in-frame clones, some missing. The table lists approximately 100,000 clones, approximately 91% of them singletons. Sequencing used peripheral blood. These receptors were obtained from a human donor in a cohort sampled during active COVID-19.

The rearrangement joins TRBV2 to TRBJ1-1; tentatively, D is TRBD1 (6 bases). Trimming shortened V by 7 bases and J by 8 bases, and 11 bases separated the two germline ends. The CDR3 is 11 amino acids. The germline V gene encodes CDR1 SNHLY and CDR2 FYNNEI. The CDR3 DNA sequence: TGTGCCAGCACCCAACAGGGAGAAGCTTTCTTT. It encodes CASTQQGEAFF. The variable domain in full, with the rest retrieved from reference TRBV2 and TRBJ1-1, is EPEVTQTPSHQVTQMGQEVILRCVPISNHLYFYWYRQILGQKVEFLVSFYNNEISEKSEIFDDQFSVERPDGSNFTLKIRSTKLEDSAMYFCASTQQGEAFFGQGTRLTVV.

This chain uses TRBV7-2 with TRBJ2-7; 12 bases map to TRBD2. This CDR3 comprises 21 residues. Germline CDR1 is SGHTA and CDR2 is FQGNSA. V dropped 0 bases and J dropped 0; count of bases not matched to a gene: 15. CDR3 loop: CASSLALTGTSGRLSSYEQYF. The CDR3 nucleotides read TGTGCCAGCAGCTTAGCCTTAACCGGGACTAGCGGGCGCTTAAGCTCCTACGAGCAGTACTTC. Based on the CDR3 plus reference TRBV7-2 and TRBJ2-7, the full variable domain is GAGVSQSPSNKVTEKGKDVELRCDPISGHTALYWYRQSLGQGLEFLIYFQGNSAPDKSGLPSDRFSAERTGGSVSTLTIQRTQQEDSAVYLCASSLALTGTSGRLSSYEQYFGPGTRLTVT.

The rearrangement uses TRBV7-9 and TRBJ2-2; possibly TRBD2 for D (6 bases). The CDR3 runs 15 residues. Germline-derived CDR1 and CDR2 are SEHNR and FQNEAQ (reference sequence). V was shortened by 5 bases and J by 4 bases, with 14 bases between the two germline ends. The chain's CDR3 is CASSLLQGGTGELFF. CDR3 coding DNA: TGTGCCAGCAGCCTGCTGCAGGGAGGCACCGGGGAGCTGTTTTTT.

The rearrangement links TRBV18 to TRBJ1-3, with a possible D match to TRBD1 (6 bases). Between the trimmed V and J ends, which lost 0 bases and 5 bases, there was a span of 14 bases. The CDR3 contains 16 residues. The germline V gene has CDR1 KGHSH and CDR2 LQKENI. The CDR3 sequence is CASSPPAGAVRNTIYF. CDR3 nucleotide sequence: TGTGCCAGCTCACCACCGGCAGGGGCCGTACGAAACACCATATATTTT.

The chain has TRBV11-2 and TRBJ2-7; the match to TRBD1 covers 9 bases. The CDR3 extends over 14 amino acids. Trimming took 5 bases from V and 5 from J; bases not matched to a gene: 7. Germline V CDR1 and CDR2: SGHAT, FQNNGV. The CDR3 spells CASSRTGGNDEQYF. DNA for the CDR3: TGTGCCAGCAGCCGTACAGGGGGCAACGACGAGCAGTACTTC.

This clone was found once. V is TRBV9 and J is TRBJ1-2, with 10 bases that match TRBD1. The CDR3 is 15 residues long. Germline trimming cut 3 bases from V and 11 bases from J; bases unmatched to any gene: 13. Germline CDR1 SGDLS, CDR2 YYNGEE. This CDR3 is CASSARDRGPLGYTF. The DNA of the CDR3 is TGTGCCAGCAGCGCCCGGGACAGGGGACCCCTAGGTTACACCTTC.

The V and J genes are TRBV18 and TRBJ2-3; 7 bases align to TRBD1. This CDR3 region has 16 residues. After removal of 4 bases from V and 4 bases from J, the junction contained 11 bases not matched to a gene. Germline values: CDR1 KGHSH, CDR2 LQKENI. Written as DNA, the CDR3 is TGTGCCAGCTCACTCTCGGGGCTTACAGGGGCAGATACGCAGTATTTT. Translated, it gives CASSLSGLTGADTQYF.

The chain carries TRBV7-9 and TRBJ2-7; 9 nucleotides line up with TRBD2. The CDR3 is made up of 15 amino acids. J lost 3 bases, V lost 1 base, and 4 bases had no gene match. Germline loops: CDR1 SEHNR, CDR2 FQNEAQ (reference sequence). The CDR3 region has the DNA TGTGCCAGCAGCTTAGTTAGCGGGAGAAACTACGAGCAGTACTTC. Protein: CASSLVSGRNYEQYF.

The J gene is TRBJ2-1, the V gene TRBV5-1, with 13 bases fitting TRBD2. The germline V gene has CDR1 SGHRS and CDR2 YFSETQ. Germline trimming cut 4 bases from V and 7 bases from J; bases unmatched to any gene: 5. CDR3 length: 15 residues. CDR3 residues: CASSGGLAGLNEQFF. The CDR3 DNA follows: TGCGCCAGCAGCGGGGGACTAGCGGGGCTAAATGAGCAGTTCTTC.

This chain uses TRBV27 with TRBJ2-7; D ambiguous. The CDR3 runs to 14 residues. Deletions cut 0 bases from V and 5 bases from J, with 11 bases between. Per germline, CDR1 MNHEY and CDR2 SMNVEV (reference sequence). DNA of the CDR3: TGTGCCAGCAGTTTATCGAACCCTCTAGACGAGCAGTACTTC. Translated: CASSLSNPLDEQYF.

The CDR3 nucleotides are TGCGCCAGCAGCCCTGGACAGTGGGACATTCAGTACTTC. Its translation is CASSPGQWDIQYF. The chain uses TRBV5-1 and TRBJ2-4; D perhaps matches TRBD1 (6 bases). Germline lookup yields CDR1 SGHRS and CDR2 YFSETQ. V lost 4 bases to trimming and J lost 8 bases, with 13 bases between them. The length of the CDR3 is 13 residues.

This clone was picked up one time. The V gene is TRBV7-9, the J gene TRBJ2-7, with D possibly being TRBD1 (6 bases). V lost 1 base and J lost 5, with 24 bases in between. This CDR3 spans 18 amino acids. Per the germline V gene, CDR1 is SEHNR and CDR2 is FQNEAQ (reference sequence). CDR3 residues: CASSLGGPRGRGFHEQYF. The CDR3 DNA sequence: TGTGCCAGCAGCTTAGGAGGGCCCCGTGGCAGGGGATTTCACGAGCAGTACTTC.

The rearrangement joins TRBV7-9 to TRBJ2-5; the D gene is possibly TRBD1 (7 bases). Germline lookup yields CDR1 SEHNR and CDR2 FQNEAQ (reference sequence). The CDR3 is 14 amino acids. V was clipped by 5 bases and J by 5 bases, with 15 bases between them. CDR3 amino acids: CASSPPPGGETQYF. The CDR3 region has the DNA TGTGCCAGCAGCCCACCCCCAGGGGGGGAGACCCAGTACTTC.

V and J are TRBV12-5 and TRBJ2-2, with TRBD1 matching 8 bases. Losses at the gene ends were 3 bases for V and 5 bases for J; bases not matched to a gene: 11. The V gene's germline CDR1 is LGHNT and CDR2 FRNRAP. This CDR3 is 17 amino acids long. The CDR3 DNA follows: TGTGCTAGTGGTTTCAGTCAGGGGGCGACAACGACCGGGGAGCTGTTTTTT. This gives the protein CASGFSQGATTTGELFF.

The chain combines TRBV6-4 with TRBJ2-2; 12 positions match TRBD2. V dropped 8 bases and J dropped 0; count of bases not matched to a gene: 4. This CDR3 has 16 amino acids. Germline CDR1 is MRHNA and CDR2 is SNTAGT. The CDR3 loop reads CASRRLAGANTGELFF. In nucleotides, the CDR3 is TGTGCCAGCCGCAGACTAGCGGGAGCGAACACCGGGGAGCTGTTTTTT.

The V gene is TRBV2, the J gene TRBJ2-2, with TRBD1 as a possible D gene (5 bases). This CDR3 has 14 residues. Trimming took 6 bases from V and 5 from J, leaving 13 bases between them. Per the germline V gene, CDR1 is SNHLY and CDR2 is FYNNEI. The DNA of the CDR3 is TGTGCCAGCAGGCAAAGAAGGGGTACCGGGGAGCTGTTTTTT. Protein: CASRQRRGTGELFF.

This chain links TRBV24-1 with TRBJ2-1; 7 bases agree with TRBD1. The V segment lost 3 bases and the J segment 4 bases; nucleotides outside the gene matches: 14. The CDR3 runs 18 residues. CDR1 and CDR2 from the germline V gene are KGHDR and SFDVKD. In nucleotides, the CDR3 is TGTGCCACCAGTGATCCAAGGGGAAGACAGGGACCTTACAATGAGCAGTTCTTC. It is translated as CATSDPRGRQGPYNEQFF.

This clone was detected a few times. V gene TRBV5-6 combines with J gene TRBJ1-2, with D maybe TRBD1 (6 bases). The CDR3 contains 13 residues. Germline V gene sequence: CDR1 SGHDT, CDR2 YYEEEE. The V gene lost 1 base and the J gene lost 5 bases, with 9 bases spanning the gap. The CDR3 sequence is CASSLSRGYGYTF. The CDR3 nucleotides are TGTGCCAGCAGCTTGAGCAGGGGATATGGCTACACCTTC.

The gene calls are TRBV4-1 and TRBJ1-5; TRBD1 aligns across 8 bases. In germline, CDR1 is MGHRA, CDR2 YSYEKL. The ends lost 4 bases at V and 3 bases at J; junction bases unmatched: 5. The CDR3 sequence is 15 residues long. CDR3 protein: CASSLGQGNNQPQHF. The CDR3 DNA is TGCGCCAGCAGCCTAGGACAGGGAAACAATCAGCCCCAGCATTTT.

The V and J genes are TRBV6-5 and TRBJ1-4; D gene ambiguous. This CDR3 has 12 residues. Trimming cost V 7 bases and J 3 bases, with 6 bases left between them. Per the germline V gene, CDR1 is MNHEY and CDR2 is SVGAGI. CDR3 sequence: CASTGANEKLFF. The CDR3, as DNA: TGTGCCAGCACCGGGGCTAATGAAAAACTGTTTTTT.

The chain has TRBV15 and TRBJ2-7, with D maybe TRBD2 (5 bases). V lost 4 bases, J lost 5 bases, and 15 bases lay in between. There are 14 residues in the CDR3. From germline, CDR1 is LNHNV and CDR2 YYDKDF (reference sequence). The CDR3 DNA is TGTGCCACCAGCATTCAGCGGCCGTGGGACGAGCAGTACTTC. This sequence encodes CATSIQRPWDEQYF.

This clone was detected once. The chain employs TRBV11-2 and TRBJ2-5, with D tentatively TRBD2 (6 bases). V shed 3 bases and J shed 4 bases, with 6 bases lying between them. The CDR3 is 12 amino acids. Germline lookup yields CDR1 SGHAT and CDR2 FQNNGV. CDR3: CASSLRGETQYF. DNA of the CDR3: TGTGCCAGCAGCTTGCGGGGAGAGACCCAGTACTTC.

This chain connects TRBV4-3 to TRBJ1-1; D is ambiguous. V lost 0 bases and J 5 bases, leaving 7 bases between the germline ends. The germline V gene has CDR1 LGHNA and CDR2 YSLEER. The CDR3 is 13 amino acids. The CDR3 coding sequence is TGCGCCAGCAGCCAAGATCCGGGAACTGAAGCTTTCTTT. Translation gives CASSQDPGTEAFF.

There are a few counts of this clone. The chain links TRBV7-3 to TRBJ2-2; 8 bases map to TRBD1. This CDR3 contains 13 residues. J lost 7 bases, V lost 5 bases, and 3 bases had no gene match. The germline CDR1 and CDR2 sequences are SGHTA and FQGTGA. The DNA of the CDR3 is TGTGCCAGCAGCCCTGGGACAGGCGGGGAGCTGTTTTTT. Translating it yields CASSPGTGGELFF.

The chain uses TRBV19 and TRBJ1-5, with TRBD1 identical over 7 bases. This CDR3 contains 16 residues. V shed 3 bases and J 4 bases; nucleotides not matched to a gene: 9. Per the germline V gene, CDR1 is LNHDA and CDR2 is SQIVND (reference sequence). CDR3 loop: CASSIDDREGNQPQHF. The CDR3 region has the DNA TGTGCCAGTAGTATTGACGACAGGGAAGGTAATCAGCCCCAGCATTTT.